These 2 T cell receptor beta chains share one sample of origin, sequenced in a study of beta chain features in type 1 diabetes. TCRB transcripts that were expressed got sequenced, as all of the isolated RNA had been reverse transcribed. The protocol was immunoSEQ multiplex PCR, while the TCRdb copy is restricted to in-frame clones and leaves out a portion. The table lists 250,000 to 400,000 clones, 13% to 15% of them singletons. Sequencing was done on a sample of central memory CD4+ T cells from blood. These receptor sequences come from a man aged 30 to 45 in good health.

This clone was seen a handful of times. This chain links TRBV7-8 with TRBJ1-1; TRBD1 matches 8 bases. V lost 4 bases to trimming and J lost 5 bases; unmatched junction nucleotides: 3. The CDR3 covers 13 residues. CDR1 SGHVS and CDR2 FQNEAQ come from the germline V gene. The CDR3 sequence is CASSSTGATEAFF. The CDR3 nucleotides read TGTGCCAGCAGCTCGACAGGGGCTACTGAAGCTTTCTTT.

This clone was counted between two and nine times. The rearrangement uses TRBV4-3 and TRBJ2-2; TRBD2 aligns across 10 bases. V was pared by 0 bases and J by 3 bases, with 10 bases of the junction left unmatched. Germline CDR1 reads LGHNA; CDR2 reads YSLEER. The CDR3 is 19 amino acids. The CDR3 DNA follows: TGCGCCAGCAGCCAAGATCTGAGGCTAGCGGGGGACTACACCGGGGAGCTGTTTTTT. This encodes CASSQDLRLAGDYTGELFF.